The next 27 T cell receptor beta chains were all read from a single sample in a study of T-cell reconstitution after alpha-beta-depleted transplantation in children. Unique molecular identifiers were incorporated during preparation of the TCRbeta library. A single record per CDR3 protein comes from TCRdb applying MiXCR to the PCR reads. The table has a few hundred thousand distinct CDR3 sequences, 27% seen once. Sequenced here: PBMCs, sampled before TCRalphabeta/CD19-depleted stem cell transplant. These receptors all come from a boy younger than two with Wiskott-Aldrich syndrome, due to receive a stem cell transplant.

The rearrangement joins TRBV14 to TRBJ2-7; no clear D. V dropped 1 base and J dropped 6 bases, with 13 bases sitting between them. There are 14 residues in the CDR3. Germline V gene lookup returns CDR1 SGHDN and CDR2 FVKESK. The CDR3 here is CASSQGKWGFEQYF. The CDR3 nucleotides read TGTGCCAGCAGCCAAGGGAAATGGGGTTTCGAGCAGTACTTC.

The V call is TRBV20-1, the J call TRBJ2-3; 8 bases agree with TRBD2. CDR1 is DFQATT, CDR2 SNEGSKA, per germline (reference sequence). V lost 3 bases to trimming and J lost 6 bases; unmatched junction nucleotides: 8. The CDR3 spans 14 residues. The CDR3 protein is CSASLPGGSDTQYF. The CDR3 DNA follows: TGCAGTGCTAGCTTGCCGGGAGGGTCCGATACGCAGTATTTT.

This clonotype was seen a handful of times. The chain couples TRBV5-1 to TRBJ2-1, with D hard to call. Germline V gives CDR1 SGHRS, CDR2 YFSETQ. CDR3 length equals 14 residues. Between the trimmed V and J ends, which lost 0 bases and 5 bases, there was a span of 9 bases. CDR3 coding DNA: TGCGCCAGCAGCTTGGGTTTCCGGGACAATGAGCAGTTCTTC. Its protein product is CASSLGFRDNEQFF.

This clonotype was counted at least ten times. V usage is TRBV5-1 and J usage is TRBJ2-4, with a weak D call TRBD1 (6 bases). Germline V gene sequence: CDR1 SGHRS, CDR2 YFSETQ. This CDR3 region has 15 residues. V lost 4 bases and J 2 bases, leaving 13 bases between the germline ends. The CDR3 region has the DNA TGCGCCAGCAGCCTGGGGGCTACCCCCAAAAACATTCAGTACTTC. Amino acids: CASSLGATPKNIQYF. The variable domain in full, completed from reference TRBV5-1 and TRBJ2-4, reads KAGVTQTPRYLIKTRGQQVTLSCSPISGHRSVSWYQQTPGQGLQFLFEYFSETQRNKGNFPGRFSGRQFSNSRSEMNVSTLELGDSALYLCASSLGATPKNIQYFGAGTRLSVL.

CDR3 DNA sequence: TGTGCCAGCAGCCGAAAACGGACTAGCGGTTACAATGAGCAGTTCTTC. Its translation: CASSRKRTSGYNEQFF. This chain connects TRBV4-2 to TRBJ2-1; TRBD2 matches at 10 bases. The length of the CDR3 is 16 residues. Germline V gene data show CDR1 as LGHNA and CDR2 as YNFKEQ. Trimming cost V 4 bases and J 4 bases; bases outside gene matches: 7.

The chain combines TRBV5-1 with TRBJ2-7, with 9 bases fitting TRBD2. Germline loops: CDR1 SGHRS, CDR2 YFSETQ. The CDR3 covers 13 residues. V shed 5 bases, J shed 2 bases, and the junction held 2 bases outside the gene matches. The CDR3 is CASSRTSAYEQYF. DNA for the CDR3: TGCGCCAGCAGTCGGACTAGCGCCTACGAGCAGTACTTC.

The chain employs TRBV5-1 and TRBJ2-1; no clear D. This CDR3 contains 15 residues. The V end lost 0 bases, the J end lost 4 bases, and 11 bases lay between the germline ends. Germline V gene data show CDR1 as SGHRS and CDR2 as YFSETQ. For the CDR3, the DNA is TGCGCCAGCAGCTTGGACTCCAGAGCGTACAATGAGCAGTTCTTC. Translated: CASSLDSRAYNEQFF. The full variable domain, rest sourced from reference TRBV5-1 and TRBJ2-1, is KAGVTQTPRYLIKTRGQQVTLSCSPISGHRSVSWYQQTPGQGLQFLFEYFSETQRNKGNFPGRFSGRQFSNSRSEMNVSTLELGDSALYLCASSLDSRAYNEQFFGPGTRLTVL.

This clonotype was observed a handful of times. This rearrangement joins TRBV6-1 to TRBJ1-5; 8 nucleotides align to TRBD1. Germline assignment: CDR1 MNHNS and CDR2 SASEGT. Trimming at V came to 5 bases and at J to 3 bases, leaving 6 bases not matched to a gene. CDR3 length: 15 residues. DNA of the CDR3: TGTGCCAGCAGTCGGACAGGGCATATCAATCAGCCCCAGCATTTT. It encodes CASSRTGHINQPQHF.

This clonotype came up a few times. V usage is TRBV28 and J usage is TRBJ2-2, with D unresolved. This CDR3 comprises 15 residues. Per germline, CDR1 MDHEN and CDR2 SYDVKM. V was cut by 1 base and J by 1 base, with 7 bases left in between. The CDR3 DNA sequence: TGTGCCAGCAGTTTATTCCCAGGGAACACCGGGGAGCTGTTTTTT. This encodes CASSLFPGNTGELFF.

This sequence joins TRBV10-3 and TRBJ1-3, with D hard to call. The germline CDR1 and CDR2 sequences are ENHRY and SYGVKD. V dropped 5 bases and J dropped 0 bases, with 11 bases sitting between them. This CDR3 contains 15 residues. The CDR3 reads CAISTPSVSGNTIYF. The CDR3 DNA sequence: TGTGCCATCAGTACTCCGAGCGTCTCTGGAAACACCATATATTTT.

The V and J genes are TRBV5-1 and TRBJ2-5; D is perhaps TRBD1 (6 bases). This CDR3 contains 16 residues. Between the trimmed V and J ends, which lost 0 bases and 5 bases, there was a span of 17 bases. Germline loops: CDR1 SGHRS, CDR2 YFSETQ. CDR3 amino acids: CASSLGLQGAMETQYF. The CDR3 DNA is TGCGCCAGCAGCTTGGGTCTACAGGGAGCCATGGAGACCCAGTACTTC.

There are a few counts of this clonotype. The chain carries TRBV7-9 and TRBJ2-1; the D is unclear. The V gene's germline CDR1 is SEHNR and CDR2 FQNEAQ (reference sequence). The CDR3 has 17 residues. With 1 base removed from V and 0 bases from J, the gap between germline ends came to 13 bases. CDR3 loop: CASSLEWKRFSYNEQFF. The CDR3 coding sequence is TGTGCCAGCAGCTTAGAGTGGAAGAGGTTCTCCTACAATGAGCAGTTCTTC.

This clonotype showed up just a few times. The chain couples TRBV7-6 to TRBJ2-3; 10 nucleotides agree with TRBD2. With V trimmed by 3 bases and J by 9 bases, 6 bases remained unmatched. This CDR3 contains 14 residues. CDR1 and CDR2 (germline): SGHVS, FNYEAQ. CDR3 residues: CASSLYSGRWTQYF. As DNA, the CDR3 is TGTGCCAGCAGCTTGTATAGCGGGAGGTGGACGCAGTATTTT. Variable domain in full (rest from reference TRBV7-6 and TRBJ2-3): GAGVSQSPRYKVTKRGQDVALRCDPISGHVSLYWYRQALGQGPEFLTYFNYEAQQDKSGLPNDRFSAERPEGSISTLTIQRTEQRDSAMYRCASSLYSGRWTQYFGPGTRLTVL.

V is TRBV7-6 and J is TRBJ1-1; D is perhaps TRBD1 (6 bases). CDR1 is SGHVS, CDR2 FNYEAQ, per germline. The CDR3 runs to 13 residues. Trimming stripped 10 bases from V and 4 bases from J, with 16 bases between. The CDR3 protein is CATRRAGATEAFF. DNA for the CDR3: TGTGCCACCCGTCGGGCGGGGGCCACTGAAGCTTTCTTT. Supplemented by reference TRBV7-6 and TRBJ1-1, the full variable domain reads GAGVSQSPRYKVTKRGQDVALRCDPISGHVSLYWYRQALGQGPEFLTYFNYEAQQDKSGLPNDRFSAERPEGSISTLTIQRTEQRDSAMYRCATRRAGATEAFFGQGTRLTVV.

The genes are TRBV10-3 and TRBJ2-1; 9 bases fit TRBD2. V lost 6 bases and J lost 10; bases outside the gene matches: 13. The CDR3 is made up of 15 amino acids. Germline CDR1 ENHRY, CDR2 SYGVKD. In nucleotides, the CDR3 is TGTGCCATCAGCCTGATTGGTGGCGGGGGGGACGAGCAGTTCTTC. Protein product: CAISLIGGGGDEQFF.

The chain has TRBV3-1 and TRBJ2-7; a possible D gene is TRBD1 (6 bases). This CDR3 is 15 amino acids long. Per the germline V gene, CDR1 is LGHDT and CDR2 is YNNKEL (reference sequence). V lost 1 base and J lost 6, with 16 bases in between. Here the CDR3 reads CASSQAGQGSGEQYF. The CDR3 bases are TGTGCCAGCAGCCAAGCGGGTCAGGGGTCTGGCGAGCAGTACTTC.

This clonotype has more than one count but fewer than ten. J is TRBJ2-2 and V is TRBV12-3 or TRBV12-4; the match to TRBD2 covers 7 bases. The CDR3 spans 16 residues. The junction had 14 bases not matched to a gene; V was cut back by 6 bases and J by 7 bases. The CDR3 sequence: CASSTLGGEIGGELFF. The DNA for the CDR3 is TGTGCCAGCAGCACCCTGGGGGGGGAGATTGGCGGGGAGCTGTTTTTT.

There are a few counts of this clonotype. This rearrangement joins TRBV15 to TRBJ2-1; 12 bases are shared with TRBD2. Unmatched junction bases numbered 3, after V lost 2 bases and J lost 4 bases. The length of the CDR3 is 16 residues. Germline V CDR1 and CDR2: LNHNV, YYDKDF (reference sequence). The CDR3 nucleotides are TGTGCCACCAGCAGATCCGGGACTAGCGGGTACAATGAGCAGTTCTTC. Translating gives CATSRSGTSGYNEQFF.

This clonotype was detected only a few times. This chain links TRBV5-1 with TRBJ2-1, with 9 bases aligning to TRBD1. V gave up 4 bases and J gave up 8 bases; unmatched junction bases: 10. From germline, CDR1 is SGHRS and CDR2 YFSETQ. This CDR3 comprises 15 residues. The CDR3 DNA reads as TGCGCCAGCAGCCCCGGGACAGGGAATAGGGATGAGCAGTTCTTC. Its translation is CASSPGTGNRDEQFF.

This clonotype was observed many times. The rearrangement joins TRBV7-9 to TRBJ2-5; a possible D gene is TRBD1 (6 bases). The ends were cut back, 5 bases at V and 3 bases at J, with 7 bases in the middle. CDR1 and CDR2 (germline): SEHNR, FQNEAQ (reference sequence). This CDR3 spans 12 amino acids. The CDR3 sequence: CASSRTEETQYF. CDR3 DNA: TGTGCCAGCAGCCGGACAGAAGAGACCCAGTACTTC.

This clonotype was counted a few times. The chain uses TRBV5-1 and TRBJ2-1; TRBD2 aligns across 11 bases. The junction had 6 bases not matched to a gene; V was cut back by 4 bases and J by 0 bases. This CDR3 comprises 17 residues. Germline V gene sequence: CDR1 SGHRS, CDR2 YFSETQ. Written as DNA, the CDR3 is TGCGCCAGCAGCCATGGACTAGCGGGTAGCTCCTACAATGAGCAGTTCTTC. Translated, it gives CASSHGLAGSSYNEQFF. The complete variable domain, with remaining parts taken from reference TRBV5-1 and TRBJ2-1, reads KAGVTQTPRYLIKTRGQQVTLSCSPISGHRSVSWYQQTPGQGLQFLFEYFSETQRNKGNFPGRFSGRQFSNSRSEMNVSTLELGDSALYLCASSHGLAGSSYNEQFFGPGTRLTVL.

The rearrangement links TRBV5-1 to TRBJ2-7; D could derive from TRBD1 or TRBD2 (5 bases each). The V end lost 3 bases, the J end lost 1 base, and 14 bases lay between the germline ends. Germline CDR1 reads SGHRS; CDR2 reads YFSETQ. The CDR3 sequence is 15 residues long. For the CDR3, the DNA is TGCGCCAGCAGCTCTCAGGGACGGTTGTCCTACGAGCAGTACTTC. Its protein is CASSSQGRLSYEQYF. Based on the CDR3 plus reference TRBV5-1 and TRBJ2-7, the full variable domain is KAGVTQTPRYLIKTRGQQVTLSCSPISGHRSVSWYQQTPGQGLQFLFEYFSETQRNKGNFPGRFSGRQFSNSRSEMNVSTLELGDSALYLCASSSQGRLSYEQYFGPGTRLTVT.

This chain connects TRBV28 to TRBJ2-5; D assignment may be TRBD1 or TRBD2 (5 bases each). Germline CDR1 reads MDHEN; CDR2 reads SYDVKM. V lost 6 bases and J 2 bases, leaving 10 bases between the germline ends. The CDR3 sequence is 13 residues long. The CDR3 here is CASRYRTQETQYF. The DNA of the CDR3 is TGTGCCAGCAGGTACAGGACTCAAGAGACCCAGTACTTC.

This chain uses TRBV5-1 with TRBJ2-1, with TRBD1 identical over 7 bases. With V trimmed by 6 bases and J by 4 bases, 4 bases remained unmatched. CDR3 length: 13 amino acids. Germline-derived CDR1 and CDR2 are SGHRS and YFSETQ. This CDR3 is CASKRQGYNEQFF. CDR3 sequence (DNA): TGCGCCAGCAAGCGACAGGGTTACAATGAGCAGTTCTTC.

This clonotype was detected a few times. The chain joins TRBV30 to TRBJ2-7, with 7 nucleotides matching TRBD1. Germline values: CDR1 GTSNPN, CDR2 SVGIG (reference sequence). CDR3 length: 12 amino acids. Trimming at V came to 0 bases and at J to 5 bases, leaving 1 base not matched to a gene. The DNA of the CDR3 is TGTGCCTGGAGTGTAGGGACAGACGAGCAGTACTTC. This gives the protein CAWSVGTDEQYF.

This chain joins TRBV5-6 and TRBJ2-5; D may be TRBD2 (5 bases). The V end was cut by 5 bases, the J end by 3 bases, with 17 bases between. Per germline, CDR1 SGHDT and CDR2 YYEEEE. The CDR3 is made up of 15 amino acids. The CDR3 DNA follows: TGTGCCAGCAGACGAGGACTTGGAAAGGAAGAGACCCAGTACTTC. The encoded protein is CASRRGLGKEETQYF.

The rearrangement uses TRBV20-1 and TRBJ1-2; D is perhaps TRBD1 (5 bases). V lost 0 bases and J lost 2, with 13 bases in between. Germline-derived CDR1 and CDR2 are DFQATT and SNEGSKA (reference sequence). This CDR3 is built from 15 residues. The CDR3 coding sequence is TGCAGTGCTAGAGACCGGGACTCTCCGAACTATGGCTACACCTTC. Translation gives CSARDRDSPNYGYTF.